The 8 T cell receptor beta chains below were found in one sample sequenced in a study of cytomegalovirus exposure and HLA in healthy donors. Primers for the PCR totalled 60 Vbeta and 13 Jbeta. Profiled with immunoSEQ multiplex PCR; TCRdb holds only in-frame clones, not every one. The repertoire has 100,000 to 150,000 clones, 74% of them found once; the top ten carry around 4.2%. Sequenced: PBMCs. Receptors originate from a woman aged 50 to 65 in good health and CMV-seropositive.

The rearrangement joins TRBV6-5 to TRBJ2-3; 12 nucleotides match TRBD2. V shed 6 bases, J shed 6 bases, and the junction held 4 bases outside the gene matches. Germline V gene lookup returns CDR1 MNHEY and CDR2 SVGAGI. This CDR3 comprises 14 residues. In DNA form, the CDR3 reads TGTGCCAGCAGGCCGGGACTAGCGGGTGATACGCAGTATTTT. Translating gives CASRPGLAGDTQYF.

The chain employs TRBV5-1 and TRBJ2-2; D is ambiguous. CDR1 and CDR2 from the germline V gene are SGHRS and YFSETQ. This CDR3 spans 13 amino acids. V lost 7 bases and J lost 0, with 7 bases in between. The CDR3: CASVVPNTGELFF. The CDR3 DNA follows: TGCGCCAGCGTCGTCCCGAACACCGGGGAGCTGTTTTTT.

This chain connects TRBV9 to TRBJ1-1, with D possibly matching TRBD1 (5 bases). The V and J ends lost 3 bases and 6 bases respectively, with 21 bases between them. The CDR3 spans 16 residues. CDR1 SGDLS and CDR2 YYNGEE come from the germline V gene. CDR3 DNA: TGTGCCAGCAGCGCGGTACAGGTAGGGGTTACCCCTGAAGCTTTCTTT. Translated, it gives CASSAVQVGVTPEAFF. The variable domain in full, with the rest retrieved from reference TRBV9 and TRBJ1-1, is DSGVTQTPKHLITATGQRVTLRCSPRSGDLSVYWYQQSLDQGLQFLIQYYNGEERAKGNILERFSAQQFPDLHSELNLSSLELGDSALYFCASSAVQVGVTPEAFFGQGTRLTVV.

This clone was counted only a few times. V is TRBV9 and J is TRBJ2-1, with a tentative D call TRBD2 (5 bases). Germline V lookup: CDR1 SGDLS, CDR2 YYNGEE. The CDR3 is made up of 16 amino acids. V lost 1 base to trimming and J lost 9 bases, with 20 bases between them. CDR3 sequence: CASSVIGDLLWGEQFF. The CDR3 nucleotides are TGTGCCAGCAGCGTAATCGGGGATCTTCTCTGGGGTGAGCAGTTCTTC. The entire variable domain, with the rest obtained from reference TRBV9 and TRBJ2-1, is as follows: DSGVTQTPKHLITATGQRVTLRCSPRSGDLSVYWYQQSLDQGLQFLIQYYNGEERAKGNILERFSAQQFPDLHSELNLSSLELGDSALYFCASSVIGDLLWGEQFFGPGTRLTVL.

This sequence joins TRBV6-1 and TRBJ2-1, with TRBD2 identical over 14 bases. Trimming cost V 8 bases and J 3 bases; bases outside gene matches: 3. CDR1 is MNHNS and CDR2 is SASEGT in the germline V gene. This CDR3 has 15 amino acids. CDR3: CASVGTSGGYNEQFF. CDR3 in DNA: TGTGCCAGCGTCGGGACTAGCGGGGGCTACAATGAGCAGTTCTTC.

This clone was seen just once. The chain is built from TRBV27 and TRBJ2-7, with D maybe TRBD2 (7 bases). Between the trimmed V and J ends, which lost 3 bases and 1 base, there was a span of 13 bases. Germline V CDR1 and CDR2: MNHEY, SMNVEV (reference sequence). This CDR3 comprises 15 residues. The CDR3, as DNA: TGTGCCAGCAGTTTCGTAGGGGGGGGATCCTACGAGCAGTACTTC. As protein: CASSFVGGGSYEQYF.

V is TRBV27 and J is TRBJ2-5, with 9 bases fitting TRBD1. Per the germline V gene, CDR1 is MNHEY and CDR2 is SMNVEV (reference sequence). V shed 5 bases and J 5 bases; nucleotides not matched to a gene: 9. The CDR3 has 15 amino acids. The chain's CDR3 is CASSITGGGLETQYF. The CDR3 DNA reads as TGTGCCAGCAGTATTACAGGGGGCGGACTGGAGACCCAGTACTTC.

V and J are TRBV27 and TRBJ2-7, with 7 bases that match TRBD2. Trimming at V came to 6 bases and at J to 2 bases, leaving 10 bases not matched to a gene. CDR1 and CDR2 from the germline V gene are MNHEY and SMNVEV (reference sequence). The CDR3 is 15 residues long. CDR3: CASSPSSGLTYEQYF. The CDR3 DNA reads TGTGCCAGCAGCCCCTCTAGCGGACTAACCTACGAGCAGTACTTC.